The 20 T cell receptor beta chains given below trace back to one sample, sequenced in a study of response to subunit inactivated influenza vaccine. From the RT-PCR reads, TCRdb called clonotypes with MiXCR, one entry per CDR3 protein. The data hold some 500,000 distinct CDR3 sequences, with less than 30% observed a single time. The sample in question was CD4+ T cells sorted from PBMCs, obtained roughly 5 days after vaccination. These receptors were obtained from a man aged 45-60 years who received an inactivated influenza vaccine.

The V gene is TRBV7-3, the J gene TRBJ2-1; TRBD1 aligns across 9 bases. J gave up 4 bases and V 5 bases, and 9 bases lay outside the gene matches. CDR3 length equals 16 residues. Germline V CDR1 and CDR2: SGHTA, FQGTGA. For the CDR3, the DNA is TGTGCCAGCAGCCATTACGGGACAGGGAGTTACAATGAGCAGTTCTTC. Residues: CASSHYGTGSYNEQFF.

This clonotype was seen at least ten times. V is TRBV6-5 and J is TRBJ2-5; D uncertain. This CDR3 is built from 14 residues. V dropped 0 bases and J dropped 5 bases, with 10 bases sitting between them. CDR1 and CDR2 (germline): MNHEY, SVGAGI. In nucleotides, the CDR3 is TGTGCCAGCAGTTACTCCGAGTATGCGGAGACCCAGTACTTC. Residues: CASSYSEYAETQYF.

There are many counts of this clonotype. The chain links TRBV7-2 to TRBJ2-7, with TRBD2 matching 9 bases. Germline V gives CDR1 SGHTA, CDR2 FQGNSA. The CDR3 runs to 16 residues. J was trimmed by 2 bases and V by 1 base; bases with no gene match: 6. The CDR3 DNA reads TGTGCCAGCAGCTTAGGTCCTAGCGGGGCAACCTACGAGCAGTACTTC. It specifies CASSLGPSGATYEQYF.

This clonotype was detected only a few times. This sequence joins TRBV29-1 and TRBJ2-3; 10 nucleotides agree with TRBD2. This CDR3 is built from 15 residues. Germline V gene sequence: CDR1 SQVTM, CDR2 ANQGSEA. V gave up 5 bases and J gave up 8 bases; unmatched junction bases: 13. The CDR3 DNA reads TGCAGCGTTACAACCGAACTAGCGGGGAGTGGTACGCAGTATTTT. The encoded protein is CSVTTELAGSGTQYF.

This clonotype was seen more than once but under ten times. This chain links TRBV7-9 with TRBJ1-2; tentative D call: TRBD1 (5 bases). The germline V gene has CDR1 SEHNR and CDR2 FQNEAQ (reference sequence). Trimming shortened V by 1 base and J by 3 bases, and 9 bases separated the two germline ends. The CDR3 runs 14 residues. The CDR3 nucleotides are TGTGCCAGCAGCTTAGACTTAGGGGACTATGGCTACACCTTC. Encoded protein: CASSLDLGDYGYTF. Filled out from reference TRBV7-9 and TRBJ1-2, the complete variable domain reads DTGVSQNPRHKITKRGQNVTFRCDPISEHNRLYWYRQTLGQGPEFLTYFQNEAQLEKSRLLSDRFSAERPKGSFSTLEIQRTEQGDSAMYLCASSLDLGDYGYTFGSGTRLTVV.

This clonotype appeared a few times. The CDR3: CASRPVGAGELFF. For the CDR3, the DNA is TGTGCCAGCAGACCCGTTGGGGCCGGGGAGCTGTTTTTT. The chain links TRBV6-2 or TRBV6-3 to TRBJ2-2; unclear D gene. V dropped 6 bases and J dropped 6 bases, with 11 bases sitting between them. CDR3 length: 13 residues. In germline, CDR1 is MNHEY, CDR2 SVGEGT.

The rearrangement links TRBV5-1 to TRBJ2-5; D is unclear. The ends were cut back, 1 base at V and 4 bases at J, with 8 bases in the middle. CDR1 is SGHRS and CDR2 is YFSETQ in the germline V gene. CDR3 length equals 13 residues. CDR3 residues: CASSLTLRETQYF. CDR3 nucleotide sequence: TGCGCCAGCAGCTTGACCCTCAGAGAGACCCAGTACTTC. The variable domain in full, with the rest retrieved from reference TRBV5-1 and TRBJ2-5, is KAGVTQTPRYLIKTRGQQVTLSCSPISGHRSVSWYQQTPGQGLQFLFEYFSETQRNKGNFPGRFSGRQFSNSRSEMNVSTLELGDSALYLCASSLTLRETQYFGPGTRLLVL.

The chain recombines TRBV20-1 with TRBJ2-1, with D possibly being TRBD1 or TRBD2 (5 bases each). The CDR3 is made up of 17 amino acids. V was cut by 4 bases and J by 5 bases, with 24 bases left in between. The germline CDR1 and CDR2 sequences are DFQATT and SNEGSKA (reference sequence). DNA for the CDR3: TGCAGTGCTAACTCGGGACCCTGGGAAAGTTGGCACAATGAGCAGTTCTTC. This gives the protein CSANSGPWESWHNEQFF.

This clonotype showed up just a few times. V gene TRBV20-1 combines with J gene TRBJ2-2; D unclear. V shed 1 base and J shed 4 bases, with 10 bases lying between them. CDR1 and CDR2 from the germline V gene are DFQATT and SNEGSKA (reference sequence). This CDR3 region has 14 residues. The CDR3 DNA reads as TGCAGTGCTAGAGTTCCGGGCGGCACCGGGGAGCTGTTTTTT. Translating gives CSARVPGGTGELFF.

The genes are TRBV5-6 and TRBJ2-7; D tentatively fits TRBD1 or TRBD2 (6 bases each). CDR3 length equals 14 residues. Germline V lookup: CDR1 SGHDT, CDR2 YYEEEE. Trimming removed 3 bases at V and 5 bases at J, with 15 bases between. The CDR3: CASSWRGGGNEQYF. CDR3 nucleotide sequence: TGTGCCAGCAGCTGGAGAGGAGGGGGGAACGAGCAGTACTTC.

This clonotype was seen only a few times. The V gene is TRBV5-6, the J gene TRBJ2-7; the D is unclear. Germline V gene sequence: CDR1 SGHDT, CDR2 YYEEEE. V gave up 0 bases and J gave up 7 bases, with 8 bases separating them. The CDR3 length is 12 residues. For the CDR3, the DNA is TGTGCCAGCAGCTTGGGCCTAACAGAGCAGTACTTC. Amino acids: CASSLGLTEQYF. Looking up the rest from reference TRBV5-6 and TRBJ2-7 gives the full variable domain: DAGVTQSPTHLIKTRGQQVTLRCSPKSGHDTVSWYQQALGQGPQFIFQYYEEEERQRGNFPDRFSGHQFPNYSSELNVNALLLGDSALYLCASSLGLTEQYFGPGTRLTVT.

The sample holds a few counts of this clonotype. The chain links TRBV9 to TRBJ2-7; 8 bases agree with TRBD1. This CDR3 has 15 residues. Germline loops: CDR1 SGDLS, CDR2 YYNGEE. Trimming took 2 bases from V and 2 from J; bases not matched to a gene: 6. Here the CDR3 DNA reads TGTGCCAGCAGCGTCGGACAGGGAAACACCTACGAGCAGTACTTC. The encoded protein is CASSVGQGNTYEQYF.

The genes are TRBV28 and TRBJ2-1; 11 bases map to TRBD2. The length of the CDR3 is 17 residues. Germline trimming cut 1 base from V and 8 bases from J; bases unmatched to any gene: 10. The germline V gene has CDR1 MDHEN and CDR2 SYDVKM. The CDR3 DNA reads as TGTGCCAGCAGTTTATCTAGAGGGACTAGCGGAAGTGATGAGCAGTTCTTC. Protein: CASSLSRGTSGSDEQFF. Full variable domain (outside the CDR3, taken from reference TRBV28 and TRBJ2-1): DVKVTQSSRYLVKRTGEKVFLECVQDMDHENMFWYRQDPGLGLRLIYFSYDVKMKEKGDIPEGYSVSREKKERFSLILESASTNQTSMYLCASSLSRGTSGSDEQFFGPGTRLTVL.

The rearrangement links TRBV20-1 to TRBJ1-5; D not certain. Deletions cut 7 bases from V and 4 bases from J, with 11 bases between. The CDR3 has 12 residues. Germline assignment: CDR1 DFQATT and CDR2 SNEGSKA (reference sequence). CDR3 nucleotides: TGCAGTGTCCGCCTCCCAAATCAGCCCCAGCATTTT. Translating gives CSVRLPNQPQHF.

This clonotype was observed a handful of times. Here the CDR3 DNA reads TGCAGTGCCGTAGCGGGGGGCCAAGAGACCCAGTACTTC. Amino acids: CSAVAGGQETQYF. This chain connects TRBV20-1 to TRBJ2-5, with 10 bases that match TRBD2. J gave up 1 base and V 6 bases, and 2 bases lay outside the gene matches. Germline CDR1 reads DFQATT; CDR2 reads SNEGSKA (reference sequence). This CDR3 comprises 13 residues.

This chain joins TRBV12-3 or TRBV12-4 and TRBJ2-7; 10 bases are a match to TRBD1. The V segment lost 4 bases and the J segment 3 bases; nucleotides outside the gene matches: 9. CDR3 size: 16 residues. The CDR3 nucleotides read TGTGCCAGCAGTTCGTCACCGGGACAGGGGTACTACGAGCAGTACTTC. It specifies CASSSSPGQGYYEQYF.

The rearrangement links TRBV5-1 to TRBJ2-2, with 10 bases matching TRBD1. The CDR3 extends over 16 amino acids. CDR1 SGHRS and CDR2 YFSETQ come from the germline V gene. J was trimmed by 2 bases and V by 3 bases; bases with no gene match: 4. DNA of the CDR3: TGCGCCAGCAGCTGGGGGACAGGGGAAAACACCGGGGAGCTGTTTTTT. It encodes CASSWGTGENTGELFF. Full variable domain (outside the CDR3, taken from reference TRBV5-1 and TRBJ2-2): KAGVTQTPRYLIKTRGQQVTLSCSPISGHRSVSWYQQTPGQGLQFLFEYFSETQRNKGNFPGRFSGRQFSNSRSEMNVSTLELGDSALYLCASSWGTGENTGELFFGEGSRLTVL.

The chain combines TRBV18 with TRBJ2-7; 10 positions agree with TRBD1. Germline lookup yields CDR1 KGHSH and CDR2 LQKENI. The V and J ends lost 3 bases and 4 bases, in that order; junction bases with no gene match: 12. This CDR3 comprises 17 residues. The CDR3, as DNA: TGTGCCAGCTCACCCTCCATTCGACAGGGGGCTGGGTACGAGCAGTACTTC. Encoded protein: CASSPSIRQGAGYEQYF.

This clonotype was found a few times. The chain joins TRBV5-4 to TRBJ2-6; maybe TRBD2 (5 bases). CDR3 size: 17 residues. Per germline, CDR1 SGHNT and CDR2 YYREEE (reference sequence). Trimming pared 0 bases from V and 5 bases from J, leaving 15 bases between. CDR3 nucleotide sequence: TGTGCCAGCAGCTTGGCGAATCTAGGGAGCTGGGCCAACGTCCTGACTTTC. Protein product: CASSLANLGSWANVLTF. The variable domain in full, completed from reference TRBV5-4 and TRBJ2-6, reads ETGVTQSPTHLIKTRGQQVTLRCSSQSGHNTVSWYQQALGQGPQFIFQYYREEENGRGNFPPRFSGLQFPNYSSELNVNALELDDSALYLCASSLANLGSWANVLTFGAGSRLTVL.

V usage is TRBV20-1 and J usage is TRBJ2-5; the D is unclear. Germline V gene data show CDR1 as DFQATT and CDR2 as SNEGSKA (reference sequence). The CDR3 covers 13 residues. The V end lost 5 bases, the J end lost 5 bases, and 15 bases lay between the germline ends. This chain's CDR3 is CSAPTLTQETQYF. As DNA, the CDR3 is TGCAGTGCTCCGACACTTACTCAGGAGACCCAGTACTTC.